These 27 T cell receptor beta chains share one sample of origin, sequenced in a study of blood T cells in healthy people across ages. For the second PCR, which ran for roughly 6 to 12 cycles, a sample-barcoded 5' primer and a J-beta primer mix were used. One entry per CDR3 protein, called by TCRdb with MiXCR from the 5' RACE reads. Of some 670,000 distinct CDR3 sequences listed, over 40% are singletons. The sample consisted of blood. Receptor source: a woman of 80 years or more in good health.

The gene calls are TRBV10-3 and TRBJ2-7; a possible D gene is TRBD1 (5 bases). CDR3 length: 14 amino acids. Per germline, CDR1 ENHRY and CDR2 SYGVKD. V was clipped by 8 bases and J by 4 bases, with 18 bases between them. The CDR3 DNA reads as TGTGCCATCTCGCCCCCGCAGGGTACGTACGAGCAGTACTTC. Translating gives CAISPPQGTYEQYF.

This clonotype was seen repeatedly, ten times or more. The chain employs TRBV15 and TRBJ1-1; tentative D call: TRBD1 (6 bases). The CDR3 runs 15 residues. V was pared by 0 bases and J by 3 bases, with 11 bases between. Germline loops: CDR1 LNHNV, CDR2 YYDKDF (reference sequence). CDR3 sequence: CATSRDPGDHTEAFF. The CDR3 DNA follows: TGTGCCACCAGCAGAGATCCAGGGGATCACACTGAAGCTTTCTTT. The variable domain in full, completed from reference TRBV15 and TRBJ1-1, reads DAMVIQNPRYQVTQFGKPVTLSCSQTLNHNVMYWYQQKSSQAPKLLFHYYDKDFNNEADTPDNFQSRRPNTSFCFLDIRSPGLGDTAMYLCATSRDPGDHTEAFFGQGTRLTVV.

This clonotype appeared many times. The rearrangement joins TRBV29-1 to TRBJ1-2, with D tentatively TRBD1 (5 bases). Germline V CDR1 and CDR2: SQVTM, ANQGSEA. This CDR3 region has 13 residues. Between the trimmed V and J ends, which lost 3 bases and 0 bases, there was a span of 8 bases. The CDR3 nucleotides read TGCAGCGTTGACAGGGAGGCTAACTATGGCTACACCTTC. Translated: CSVDREANYGYTF.

The chain combines TRBV2 with TRBJ2-5; TRBD2 is a possible D gene (7 bases). This CDR3 contains 14 residues. Between the trimmed V and J ends, which lost 4 bases and 7 bases, there was a span of 16 bases. Germline loops: CDR1 SNHLY, CDR2 FYNNEI. This CDR3 is CASSARGGLGTQYF. CDR3 DNA: TGTGCCAGCAGTGCGAGGGGGGGTTTGGGGACCCAGTACTTC.

This clonotype has more than one count but fewer than ten. The chain combines TRBV7-8 with TRBJ1-1, with a weak D call TRBD1 (5 bases). Germline V gene sequence: CDR1 SGHVS, CDR2 FQNEAQ. This CDR3 has 14 amino acids. Between the trimmed V and J ends, which lost 5 bases and 5 bases, there was a span of 15 bases. CDR3: CASSPGTLMTEAFF. CDR3 nucleotide sequence: TGTGCCAGCAGCCCCGGGACTTTAATGACTGAAGCTTTCTTT.

This clonotype was counted once. This chain uses TRBV18 with TRBJ2-1, with 9 bases fitting TRBD2. Germline-derived CDR1 and CDR2 are KGHSH and LQKENI. V lost 8 bases to trimming and J lost 7 bases; unmatched junction nucleotides: 9. This CDR3 is built from 14 residues. CDR3 sequence: CASQAGGPWNEQFF. Written as DNA, the CDR3 is TGTGCCAGCCAGGCGGGAGGGCCTTGGAATGAGCAGTTCTTC.

This clonotype was recorded a few times. This chain uses TRBV7-9 with TRBJ2-1, with D possibly TRBD2 on 5 matching bases. CDR1 SEHNR and CDR2 FQNEAQ come from the germline V gene (reference sequence). The CDR3 has 13 amino acids. Trimming shortened V by 2 bases and J by 12 bases, and 14 bases separated the two germline ends. The CDR3 region is CASSLYTDGGQFF. CDR3 coding DNA: TGTGCCAGCAGCTTATATACGGATGGAGGGCAGTTCTTC.

The rearrangement joins TRBV5-1 to TRBJ2-7, with D hard to call. V was trimmed by 3 bases and J by 7 bases, leaving 23 bases between them. Germline CDR1 reads SGHRS; CDR2 reads YFSETQ. This CDR3 is built from 16 residues. DNA for the CDR3: TGCGCCAGCAGCTGGGCTGTTGCGACTCACGACAATGAGCAGTACTTC. The encoded protein is CASSWAVATHDNEQYF.

Points on this clonotype: This sequence may be a read error, since a much larger clone differs from it by one base. This rearrangement joins TRBV7-2 to TRBJ2-5, with 12 positions matching TRBD1. CDR3 length: 16 amino acids. Unmatched junction bases numbered 15, after V lost 5 bases and J lost 11 bases. CDR1 is SGHTA and CDR2 is FQGNSA in the germline V gene. CDR3 DNA sequence: TGTGCCAGCAGCGGAGCCGGGACAGGGGGCTACAATGAGCAGTACTTC. This gives the protein CASSGAGTGGYNEQYF.

This clonotype was recorded once. The chain is built from TRBV4-1 and TRBJ2-2; D assignment may be TRBD1 or TRBD2 (7 bases each). Germline V CDR1 and CDR2: MGHRA, YSYEKL. The V end was cut by 6 bases, the J end by 6 bases, with 17 bases between. This CDR3 region has 15 residues. The CDR3 loop is CASSFQGGAAGELFF. The CDR3, as DNA: TGCGCCAGCAGTTTTCAGGGGGGGGCGGCCGGGGAGCTGTTTTTT.

This clonotype was seen more than once but under ten times. This CDR3 is CASSPNRRYEQFF. Here the CDR3 DNA reads TGTGCCAGCTCACCAAACCGACGTTATGAGCAGTTCTTC. V and J are TRBV18 and TRBJ2-1; D gene uncertain. Between the trimmed V and J ends, which lost 2 bases and 8 bases, there was a span of 10 bases. Germline lookup yields CDR1 KGHSH and CDR2 LQKENI. The CDR3 contains 13 residues.

V usage is TRBV3-1 and J usage is TRBJ1-1; D is undetermined. CDR3 length equals 14 residues. CDR1 is LGHDT, CDR2 YNNKEL, per germline (reference sequence). V was clipped by 5 bases and J by 5 bases, with 15 bases between them. This CDR3 reads CASSKGSVGTEAFF. CDR3 DNA sequence: TGTGCCAGCAGCAAGGGTTCAGTGGGGACTGAAGCTTTCTTT.

The chain carries TRBV3-1 and TRBJ1-2; 9 bases match TRBD1. After removal of 4 bases from V and 7 bases from J, the junction contained 7 bases not matched to a gene. The germline V gene encodes CDR1 LGHDT and CDR2 YNNKEL (reference sequence). The CDR3 is made up of 14 amino acids. DNA for the CDR3: TGTGCCAGCAGCCCCCGGGACAGGGAGTCTGGCTACACCTTC. Its translation: CASSPRDRESGYTF.

This chain connects TRBV27 to TRBJ2-1; a possible D gene is TRBD2 (5 bases). V was pared by 9 bases and J by 3 bases, with 33 bases between. The CDR3 has 20 amino acids. The germline CDR1 and CDR2 sequences are MNHEY and SMNVEV (reference sequence). This chain's CDR3 is CASGGIRRSPDPSHYNEQFF. The CDR3 nucleotides read TGTGCCAGTGGAGGTATCAGGCGCTCCCCCGACCCAAGTCACTACAATGAGCAGTTCTTC.

This clonotype was detected ten times or more. The chain combines TRBV12-3 or TRBV12-4 with TRBJ2-5; D unresolved. The ends were cut back, 4 bases at V and 1 base at J, with 10 bases in the middle. The CDR3 contains 14 residues. CDR3 in amino acids: CASSSRPLQETQYF. CDR3 nucleotides: TGTGCCAGCAGTTCTCGTCCCCTCCAAGAGACCCAGTACTTC.

A word on this clonotype: Possible read error: a much larger clone is one base away. The chain is built from TRBV4-2 and TRBJ2-3; no firm D call. V lost 0 bases to trimming and J lost 8 bases, with 24 bases between them. Germline lookup yields CDR1 LGHNA and CDR2 YNFKEQ. CDR3 length: 18 residues. CDR3 sequence (DNA): TGTGCCAGCAGCCAAGATCCTCAGGCAGTCGGTTTTTCGACTACGCAGTATTTT. Translation: CASSQDPQAVGFSTTQYF.

Note on this clonotype: A much larger clone lies one base from this, so it may be a read error. The chain joins TRBV3-1 to TRBJ2-1; 8 bases line up with TRBD1. Germline assignment: CDR1 LGHDT and CDR2 YNNKEL (reference sequence). The CDR3 totals 14 residues. In DNA, the CDR3 is TGTGCCAGCAGCCAGACAGGGGTGTACAATAAGCAGTTCTTC. This gives the protein CASSQTGVYNKQFF.

The sample holds a few counts of this clonotype. A much larger clone is a single base away; this may be a read error. The J gene is TRBJ2-1, the V gene TRBV15; D is perhaps TRBD2 (5 bases). The CDR3 runs to 16 residues. Germline V CDR1 and CDR2: LNHNV, YYDKDF (reference sequence). This chain's CDR3 is CATSRDGGKPYNGQFF. CDR3 sequence (DNA): TGTGCCACCAGCAGAGATGGAGGAAAACCCTACAATGGGCAGTTCTTC. Complete variable domain (other parts from reference TRBV15 and TRBJ2-1): DAMVIQNPRYQVTQFGKPVTLSCSQTLNHNVMYWYQQKSSQAPKLLFHYYDKDFNNEADTPDNFQSRRPNTSFCFLDIRSPGLGDTAMYLCATSRDGGKPYNGQFFGPGTRLTVL.

V and J are TRBV6-6 and TRBJ2-7; TRBD1 aligns across 9 bases. Gene TRBJ2-5 matches the end of the DNA better, so the J call may be wrong. The CDR3 runs 15 residues. The germline V gene has CDR1 MNHNY and CDR2 SVGAGI (reference sequence). CDR3 DNA: TGTGCCAGCAGAATTCCGGGACAGGGACAAGAGACCCAGTACTTC. It specifies CASRIPGQGQETQYF.

This clonotype appeared many times. The chain couples TRBV28 to TRBJ1-2; D unclear. CDR3 size: 14 residues. Trimming removed 7 bases from V and 3 bases from J, with 15 bases in between. Per germline, CDR1 MDHEN and CDR2 SYDVKM. CDR3 nucleotide sequence: TGTGCCAGCAATGTATTCGGGAGGTACTATGGCTACACCTTC. Translation gives CASNVFGRYYGYTF.

J is TRBJ2-3 and V is TRBV25-1, with D unresolved. Trimming removed 4 bases at V and 8 bases at J, with 10 bases between. Germline CDR1 is MGHDK and CDR2 is SYGVNS. CDR3 length: 12 amino acids. The CDR3 spells CASSVPKGTQYF. The CDR3 bases are TGTGCCAGCAGTGTTCCGAAGGGTACGCAGTATTTT.

This clonotype appeared a few times. A read error may be the cause here, since a much bigger clone is one base away. The chain combines TRBV12-3 or TRBV12-4 with TRBJ2-7, with a weak D call TRBD1 (6 bases). V lost 5 bases, J lost 7 bases, and 21 bases lay in between. CDR3 length equals 15 residues. The DNA for the CDR3 is TGTGCCAGCAGTACACAGGGTTCCCCGTACAATGAGCAGTACTTC. Translated, it gives CASSTQGSPYNEQYF.

This chain joins TRBV20-1 and TRBJ2-4; D tentatively fits TRBD1 or TRBD2 (5 bases each). The DNA end favors TRBJ2-7, so the J call may be wrong. The CDR3 contains 14 residues. The germline CDR1 and CDR2 sequences are DFQATT and SNEGSKA (reference sequence). CDR3 region: CSAGRGGSPYEQYF. CDR3 sequence (DNA): TGCAGTGCTGGTCGGGGCGGCTCCCCCTACGAGCAGTACTTC.

In this sample, this clonotype turned up a few times. The rearrangement links TRBV27 to TRBJ1-2; 9 nucleotides agree with TRBD1. CDR3 length equals 15 residues. Trimming removed 0 bases from V and 4 bases from J; junction bases left unmatched: 3. Germline-derived CDR1 and CDR2 are MNHEY and SMNVEV (reference sequence). CDR3: CASSLSGTGTYGYTF. The DNA for the CDR3 is TGTGCCAGCAGTTTATCGGGGACAGGGACCTATGGCTACACCTTC.

V and J are TRBV7-9 and TRBJ1-2; D is perhaps TRBD1 (5 bases). The length of the CDR3 is 10 residues. The V end lost 3 bases, the J end lost 13 bases, and 9 bases lay between the germline ends. Germline CDR1 and CDR2: SEHNR and FQNEAQ (reference sequence). The CDR3 loop is CASSFRDCTF. CDR3 nucleotide sequence: TGTGCCAGCAGCTTCAGGGACTGCACCTTC. The variable domain in full, with the rest retrieved from reference TRBV7-9 and TRBJ1-2, is DTGVSQNPRHKITKRGQNVTFRCDPISEHNRLYWYRQTLGQGPEFLTYFQNEAQLEKSRLLSDRFSAERPKGSFSTLEIQRTEQGDSAMYLCASSFRDCTFGSGTRLTVV.

This clonotype was observed many times. The CDR3 bases are TGTGCCAGCAGCCACAGACAGGGAGGATATAGAAGCATTCAGTACTTC. Translation: CASSHRQGGYRSIQYF. This rearrangement joins TRBV3-1 to TRBJ2-4, with D tentatively TRBD1 (7 bases). The CDR3 runs 16 residues. V shed 3 bases and J shed 9 bases, with 21 bases lying between them. Germline CDR1 is LGHDT and CDR2 is YNNKEL (reference sequence).

In this sample, this clonotype turned up many times. A much larger clone differs from this one at a single base, so this may be a read error. V is TRBV12-3 or TRBV12-4 and J is TRBJ2-7; 7 nucleotides line up with TRBD2. Germline trimming cut 3 bases from V and 2 bases from J; bases unmatched to any gene: 4. The CDR3 runs 14 residues. The CDR3 loop reads CASSFRGTTYEQYF. The CDR3 DNA reads TGTGCCAGCAGTTTTCGCGGGACTACCTACGAGCAGTACTTC.